The sequence of this T cell receptor (beta chain) was determined in a study of blood T cell repertoires in COVID-19. The authors' processing: Amplifying reference gene primers gave estimates of nucleated cell counts. Clones were sequenced by immunoSEQ multiplex PCR, and TCRdb holds only the in-frame ones, with some missing. From that table come the V and J calls and clone size; the DNA was used to work out D and trimming. The table shows about 390,000 clones, with around 87% occurring only once. To note about this clone: The sample has other DNA sequences that encode this CDR3 too.

This CDR3 spans 14 amino acids. Germline CDR1 is SGHAT and CDR2 is FQNNGV. Germline trimming cut 5 bases from V and 4 bases from J; bases unmatched to any gene: 4. Living in 25 or so US areas, the participants were between roughly 18 and 89 years of age. In assigning cohorts, the study relied on participant-reported clinical history. Material for sequencing was PBMCs or T cells enriched from blood (not recorded which). V usage is TRBV11-2 and J usage is TRBJ1-1; the match to TRBD1 covers 10 bases. The clonotype originates from a woman between 50 and 59 years old who had recovered from COVID-19. The DNA for the CDR3 is TGTGCCAGCAGCCTGGGACAGGGGAGCACTGAAGCTTTCTTT. It translates to CASSLGQGSTEAFF.